One sample yielded the 27 T cell receptor beta chains listed below, sequenced in a study of naive and memory T cell subsets. Two oligonucleotides, mixed equimolar, formed the beta constant-region primer covering TRBC1 and TRBC2. MiXCR, run by TCRdb on the UMI-ligation and nested PCR reads, gives a single entry per CDR3 protein. The sample records more than 25,000 distinct CDR3 sequences, roughly a tenth being singletons. Material: effector memory CD4+ T cells from blood. Specified subset: effector memory, CD45RA- CD27-. The receptors stem from a human donor in good health.

This chain links TRBV7-8 with TRBJ1-3; D gene ambiguous. Germline V lookup: CDR1 SGHVS, CDR2 FQNEAQ. V was pared by 1 base and J by 3 bases, with 4 bases between. The CDR3 contains 13 residues. The CDR3 sequence is CASSLGSGNTIYF. For the CDR3, the DNA is TGTGCCAGCAGCTTAGGCAGTGGAAACACCATATATTTT.

The genes are TRBV12-3 or TRBV12-4 and TRBJ1-3, with no clear D. The CDR3 spans 16 residues. Trimming removed 6 bases from V and 2 bases from J, with 17 bases in between. The CDR3 region is CASSTSRSGAGNTIYF. CDR3 DNA: TGTGCCAGCAGCACATCCCGATCGGGCGCTGGAAACACCATATATTTT.

J is TRBJ1-5 and V is TRBV6-2 or TRBV6-3; the D is unclear. Germline V CDR1 and CDR2: MNHEY, SVGEGT. The CDR3 has 12 residues. Trimming pared 7 bases from V and 2 bases from J, leaving 6 bases between. The chain's CDR3 is CASKDGNQPQHF. Written as DNA, the CDR3 is TGTGCCAGCAAGGACGGCAATCAGCCCCAGCATTTT.

The CDR3 bases are TGTGCCAGCAGTGCGAAACCTAGTGGGGCTAACTATGGCTACACCTTC. Its translation is CASSAKPSGANYGYTF. V usage is TRBV27 and J usage is TRBJ1-2, with D uncertain. V lost 5 bases and J lost 0, with 16 bases in between. The CDR3 has 16 amino acids. Germline V lookup: CDR1 MNHEY, CDR2 SMNVEV (reference sequence).

This clonotype has at least ten counts. The rearrangement uses TRBV14 and TRBJ1-2; 8 bases line up with TRBD1. The ends lost 5 bases at V and 4 bases at J; junction bases unmatched: 24. CDR1 is SGHDN, CDR2 FVKESK, per germline. CDR3 length equals 20 residues. CDR3 sequence reads: CASSSLFRGPSSTASYGYTF. In DNA form, the CDR3 reads TGTGCCAGCAGCAGTTTATTCAGGGGGCCTTCATCAACCGCCTCCTATGGCTACACCTTC.

At least ten counts were recorded for this clonotype. In DNA form, the CDR3 reads TGTGCCAGCAGTTGGACAGGGACCCACAAGCCCCAGCATTTT. Translation gives CASSWTGTHKPQHF. The chain has TRBV28 and TRBJ1-5, with 8 positions matching TRBD1. The CDR3 covers 14 residues. The J segment lost 8 bases and the V segment lost 4 bases, leaving 7 bases of the junction unmatched. The germline V gene has CDR1 MDHEN and CDR2 SYDVKM.

There are a few counts of this clonotype. The V and J genes are TRBV27 and TRBJ2-7; 9 bases fit TRBD1. This CDR3 has 13 amino acids. V lost 6 bases, J lost 7 bases, and 7 bases stayed unmatched. The germline CDR1 and CDR2 sequences are MNHEY and SMNVEV (reference sequence). CDR3 bases: TGTGCCAGCAGCCCCGGACAGGGGAGGGAGCAGTACTTC. Residues: CASSPGQGREQYF.

By share, this clonotype ranks as medium-sized. The V call is TRBV12-3 or TRBV12-4, the J call TRBJ2-1; 15 bases align to TRBD2. This CDR3 has 15 residues. With V trimmed by 6 bases and J by 9 bases, 6 bases remained unmatched. The CDR3 loop reads CASSSGLAGGTEQFF. As DNA, the CDR3 is TGTGCCAGCAGCTCCGGACTAGCGGGGGGGACTGAGCAGTTCTTC.

This clonotype was picked up a small number of times. The rearrangement uses TRBV21-1 and TRBJ1-4; the D call in the table, TRBD1, was not verified against the DNA. TRBV21-1 is flagged as a pseudogene. The CDR3 contains 17 residues. CDR3 coding DNA: TGTGCCAGCAGCCTCAGGGAGGACAGGCCTGAGGGTGAAAAACTGTTTTTT. It yields the protein CASSLREDRPEGEKLFF.

Only a few counts were recorded for this clonotype. The chain carries TRBV7-9 and TRBJ1-1, with D unclear. Germline V gene lookup returns CDR1 SEHNR and CDR2 FQNEAQ (reference sequence). The CDR3 runs to 9 residues. The CDR3 spells CATHTEAFF. CDR3 nucleotide sequence: TGTGCGACCCACACTGAAGCTTTCTTT.

This chain links TRBV3-1 with TRBJ2-7; 8 bases match TRBD1. Unmatched junction bases numbered 12, after V lost 3 bases and J lost 5 bases. The CDR3 totals 16 residues. Germline V gives CDR1 LGHDT, CDR2 YNNKEL (reference sequence). CDR3 coding DNA: TGTGCCAGCAGCCAGCCGAAGAGGACAGGGTTTGACGAGCAGTACTTC. This encodes CASSQPKRTGFDEQYF.

V is TRBV30 and J is TRBJ2-7; 9 bases match TRBD1. J gave up 3 bases and V 4 bases, and 7 bases lay outside the gene matches. The CDR3 has 14 amino acids. Germline CDR1 and CDR2: GTSNPN and SVGIG (reference sequence). The CDR3 DNA is TGTGCCTGGAACTCCGGGACAGGGTTCTACGAGCAGTACTTC. Translating it yields CAWNSGTGFYEQYF.

V usage is TRBV5-1 and J usage is TRBJ1-1, with D perhaps TRBD1 (5 bases). Germline values: CDR1 SGHRS, CDR2 YFSETQ. Trimming removed 4 bases at V and 2 bases at J, with 24 bases between. The CDR3 is 18 residues long. The CDR3 region is CASSHAGRVLPPNTEAFF. In DNA form, the CDR3 reads TGCGCCAGCAGCCACGCAGGGAGGGTTCTCCCTCCTAACACTGAAGCTTTCTTT. The complete variable domain, with remaining parts taken from reference TRBV5-1 and TRBJ1-1, reads KAGVTQTPRYLIKTRGQQVTLSCSPISGHRSVSWYQQTPGQGLQFLFEYFSETQRNKGNFPGRFSGRQFSNSRSEMNVSTLELGDSALYLCASSHAGRVLPPNTEAFFGQGTRLTVV.

This clonotype was observed a handful of times. This chain connects TRBV27 to TRBJ1-2, with TRBD1 identical over 10 bases. This CDR3 region has 16 residues. Per germline, CDR1 MNHEY and CDR2 SMNVEV (reference sequence). V trimming: 7 bases; J trimming: 6 bases; junction bases outside the gene matches: 14. CDR3 residues: CASTDLRDRGRNGYTF. In DNA form, the CDR3 reads TGTGCCAGCACCGACCTCCGGGACAGGGGTAGAAATGGCTACACCTTC.

This clonotype has just a few counts. The chain joins TRBV19 to TRBJ1-2; 7 nucleotides match TRBD1. The CDR3 totals 14 residues. Trimming took 5 bases from V and 6 from J; bases not matched to a gene: 9. Germline V gene data show CDR1 as LNHDA and CDR2 as SQIVND (reference sequence). CDR3 residues: CASSAGRGGNGYTF. CDR3 in DNA: TGTGCCAGTAGTGCAGGTAGAGGGGGCAATGGCTACACCTTC.

Concerning this clonotype itself: Germline and junction disagree at one end, which may indicate a read error. This chain connects TRBV11-2 to TRBJ2-3; 9 bases align to TRBD2. The germline V gene has CDR1 SGHAT and CDR2 FQNNGV. This CDR3 is 17 amino acids long. This CDR3 reads CAISPGGSGGYTDTQYF. For the CDR3, the DNA is TGTGCCATCAGCCCCGGGGGGAGCGGGGGGTACACAGATACGCAGTATTTT.

In its sample, this clonotype was seen many times. CDR3 loop: CATSPGGVGYTF. CDR3 DNA: TGTGCCACCAGCCCCGGGGGCGTTGGCTACACCTTC. The chain carries TRBV15 and TRBJ1-2, with D possibly TRBD1 on 6 matching bases. V was shortened by 5 bases and J by 7 bases, with 11 bases between the two germline ends. Germline-derived CDR1 and CDR2 are LNHNV and YYDKDF (reference sequence). The CDR3 covers 12 residues.

Only a few counts were recorded for this clonotype. DNA for the CDR3: TGTGCCAGCAGCCCAGGGACTAGCGGGAGTATCGGGGAGCTGTTTTTT. Its protein product is CASSPGTSGSIGELFF. The J gene is TRBJ2-2, the V gene TRBV7-3; 14 bases are shared with TRBD2. Trimming cost V 5 bases and J 7 bases; bases outside gene matches: 6. The germline gives CDR1 SGHTA, CDR2 FQGTGA. The CDR3 length is 16 residues.

This clonotype occurred a few times. The chain couples TRBV14 to TRBJ2-7; D gene uncertain. The germline V gene has CDR1 SGHDN and CDR2 FVKESK. The CDR3 length is 14 residues. The V and J ends lost 4 bases and 4 bases respectively, with 14 bases between them. The CDR3, as DNA: TGTGCCAGCAGCCGATCCTCAGATCTTTACGAGCAGTACTTC. Amino acids: CASSRSSDLYEQYF.

This clonotype was seen ten or more times. The rearrangement joins TRBV24-1 to TRBJ2-1, with D perhaps assigned TRBD1 or TRBD2 (5 bases each). This CDR3 comprises 14 residues. The germline V and J ends were trimmed by 3 bases and 7 bases, with 12 bases remaining between them. Looked up from germline, CDR1 is KGHDR and CDR2 is SFDVKD. In nucleotides, the CDR3 is TGTGCCACCAGTGATCCGGGGCCGGTAAATGAGCAGTTCTTC. The encoded protein is CATSDPGPVNEQFF.

V and J are TRBV19 and TRBJ2-3; possibly TRBD2 for D (5 bases). V was pared by 1 base and J by 4 bases, with 9 bases between. The germline V gene has CDR1 LNHDA and CDR2 SQIVND (reference sequence). The CDR3 loop spans 14 amino acids. The CDR3 region has the DNA TGTGCCAGTAGTATAGGAGGAGGCCCAGATACGCAGTATTTT. This translates into CASSIGGGPDTQYF.

This clonotype was recorded once. This chain links TRBV6-6 with TRBJ1-1; D may be TRBD1 (5 bases). The CDR3 is 15 residues long. V was cut by 6 bases and J by 3 bases, with 17 bases left in between. CDR1 is MNHNY, CDR2 SVGAGI, per germline (reference sequence). The CDR3 nucleotides read TGTGCCAGCAGCCAGTCCCGGGACGGGGACACTGAAGCTTTCTTT. Its protein is CASSQSRDGDTEAFF.

This clonotype was counted between two and nine times. V is TRBV7-7 and J is TRBJ1-4; 10 bases line up with TRBD1. The CDR3 sequence is 14 residues long. V was pared by 5 bases and J by 7 bases, with 4 bases of the junction left unmatched. The germline V gene encodes CDR1 SSHAT and CDR2 FNYEAQ (reference sequence). This CDR3 reads CASSRGQGSEKLFF. The CDR3 DNA is TGTGCCAGCAGCCGGGGACAGGGGAGTGAAAAACTGTTTTTT.

The chain combines TRBV19 with TRBJ2-2; 8 bases fit TRBD1. The germline CDR1 and CDR2 sequences are LNHDA and SQIVND (reference sequence). V lost 4 bases to trimming and J lost 4 bases; unmatched junction nucleotides: 8. The CDR3 is 16 residues long. CDR3 in DNA: TGTGCCAGTAGTACGGGAATTACAGGGGGCACCGGGGAGCTGTTTTTT. Encoded protein: CASSTGITGGTGELFF.

The chain is built from TRBV7-2 and TRBJ2-7, with 9 positions matching TRBD2. This CDR3 has 15 residues. Germline CDR1 reads SGHTA; CDR2 reads FQGNSA. Unmatched junction bases numbered 2, after V lost 0 bases and J lost 2 bases. The CDR3 region has the DNA TGTGCCAGCAGCTTAGCGTCTAGCGGGGCCTACGAGCAGTACTTC. As protein: CASSLASSGAYEQYF.

The sample holds many counts of this clonotype. J is TRBJ2-1 and V is TRBV24-1, with 12 bases identical to TRBD2. The V segment lost 9 bases and the J segment 6 bases; nucleotides outside the gene matches: 8. The CDR3 covers 15 residues. From germline, CDR1 is KGHDR and CDR2 SFDVKD. The CDR3 loop is CATGRLAGESNEQFF. For the CDR3, the DNA is TGTGCCACCGGGAGACTAGCGGGAGAGTCCAATGAGCAGTTCTTC.

This clonotype has a handful of counts. The chain links TRBV19 to TRBJ1-1; D not certain. The germline V and J ends were trimmed by 3 bases and 5 bases, with 13 bases remaining between them. The V gene's germline CDR1 is LNHDA and CDR2 SQIVND (reference sequence). The length of the CDR3 is 14 residues. The CDR3 coding sequence is TGTGCCAGTAGTATGGATGGACCGACGACTGAAGCTTTCTTT. As protein: CASSMDGPTTEAFF.